A single sample gave rise to the 32 T cell receptor beta chains below, sequenced in a study of cytomegalovirus exposure and HLA in healthy donors (dated by TCRdb to about 2017). Receptors were amplified or captured by the immunoSEQ multiplex PCR assay. The multiplex PCR relied on a mix of 60 forward primers for TCR Vbeta segments and 13 reverse primers for TCR Jbeta segments. In TCRdb, the immuneACCESS table is reduced to in-frame sequences with V and J assigned. These tables do not hold every clone; where another copy was compared, an unresolved V gene accounts for under half, and the others remain unexplained. The sample has more than 100,000 clones on record, approximately 87% of them singletons. Roughly 5% of the sample is in the top ten clones. The sample was PBMCs. All receptors derive from a woman aged 25 to 45 in good health and CMV-seronegative.

The chain carries TRBV7-8 and TRBJ1-2, with D unresolved. The CDR3 spans 16 residues. Per germline, CDR1 SGHVS and CDR2 FQNEAQ. Trimming took 4 bases from V and 0 from J, leaving 15 bases between them. CDR3 nucleotide sequence: TGTGCCAGCAGCTCACGGGCTAAGGACTCTAACTATGGCTACACCTTC. Its protein product is CASSSRAKDSNYGYTF. The full variable domain, rest sourced from reference TRBV7-8 and TRBJ1-2, is GAGVSQSPRYKVAKRGQDVALRCDPISGHVSLFWYQQALGQGPEFLTYFQNEAQLDKSGLPSDRFFAERPEGSVSTLKIQRTQQEDSAVYLCASSSRAKDSNYGYTFGSGTRLTVV.

This clone was counted only a few times. The chain links TRBV7-2 to TRBJ1-1; D gene uncertain. The CDR3 length is 13 residues. V lost 2 bases and J lost 5, with 9 bases in between. Germline assignment: CDR1 SGHTA and CDR2 FQGNSA. The chain's CDR3 is CASSLMAGTEAFF. The CDR3 DNA sequence: TGTGCCAGCAGCTTAATGGCGGGAACTGAAGCTTTCTTT.

The chain links TRBV2 to TRBJ1-1, with 10 nucleotides matching TRBD1. The junction had 4 bases not matched to a gene; V was cut back by 4 bases and J by 5 bases. The CDR3 runs to 14 residues. Germline V gene lookup returns CDR1 SNHLY and CDR2 FYNNEI. In DNA form, the CDR3 reads TGTGCCAGCAGTGGGACAGGGGGTTGGACTGAAGCTTTCTTT. Translated, it gives CASSGTGGWTEAFF.

The chain joins TRBV9 to TRBJ2-5; TRBD2 aligns across 13 bases. V was pared by 3 bases and J by 3 bases, with 2 bases of the junction left unmatched. The CDR3 sequence is 15 residues long. From germline, CDR1 is SGDLS and CDR2 YYNGEE. The CDR3 region has the DNA TGTGCCAGCAGCGGTGGACTAGCGGGAGAAGAGACCCAGTACTTC. Its protein product is CASSGGLAGEETQYF.

The count of this clone is one. The chain uses TRBV14 and TRBJ2-7; TRBD2 might be the D (6 bases). CDR1 is SGHDN and CDR2 is FVKESK in the germline V gene. With 3 bases removed from V and 3 bases from J, the gap between germline ends came to 12 bases. The CDR3 is 14 residues long. CDR3 in amino acids: CASSHQLALYEQYF. CDR3 coding DNA: TGTGCCAGCAGCCATCAACTAGCTCTCTACGAGCAGTACTTC.

This rearrangement joins TRBV14 to TRBJ2-5, with 9 bases lining up with TRBD1. CDR1 is SGHDN and CDR2 is FVKESK in the germline V gene. The junction had 5 bases not matched to a gene; V was cut back by 2 bases and J by 4 bases. CDR3 length: 15 residues. In nucleotides, the CDR3 is TGTGCCAGCAGCCAATACACAGGGGGCGGAGAGACCCAGTACTTC. It translates to CASSQYTGGGETQYF.

On this clone: Other DNA sequences in the same sample also yield this CDR3. The chain links TRBV18 to TRBJ2-5, with D tentatively TRBD2 (6 bases). CDR1 is KGHSH, CDR2 LQKENI, per germline. The CDR3 is made up of 13 amino acids. Trimming left V 3 bases short and J 3 bases short, with 8 bases between. For the CDR3, the DNA is TGTGCCAGCTCACCTTGGGGGGAAGAGACCCAGTACTTC. Amino acids: CASSPWGEETQYF.

This clone showed up just a few times. The rearrangement uses TRBV6-6 and TRBJ2-1, with unresolved D. The CDR3 loop spans 11 amino acids. Germline assignment: CDR1 MNHNY and CDR2 SVGAGI (reference sequence). V shed 5 bases and J shed 4 bases, with 3 bases lying between them. CDR3 region: CASSPYNEQFF. Here the CDR3 DNA reads TGTGCCAGCAGTCCTTACAATGAGCAGTTCTTC.

The CDR3 loop reads CASSHGQGDTEAFF. For the CDR3, the DNA is TGTGCCAGCAGTCACGGACAGGGGGACACTGAAGCTTTCTTT. The J gene is TRBJ1-1, the V gene TRBV6-6, with TRBD1 identical over 10 bases. CDR1 is MNHNY and CDR2 is SVGAGI in the germline V gene (reference sequence). The length of the CDR3 is 14 residues. V shed 5 bases and J 3 bases; nucleotides not matched to a gene: 3.

The chain couples TRBV5-6 to TRBJ1-2, with D maybe TRBD1 (6 bases). The germline V gene encodes CDR1 SGHDT and CDR2 YYEEEE. Trimming removed 1 base from V and 8 bases from J, with 27 bases in between. The CDR3 is made up of 18 amino acids. Written as DNA, the CDR3 is TGTGCCAGCAGCTTGTGGTATGTGTTGCTGTGGGGGCGTAGCGGCTACACCTTC. Residues: CASSLWYVLLWGRSGYTF.

The chain joins TRBV27 to TRBJ2-7; 7 nucleotides align to TRBD1. The germline CDR1 and CDR2 sequences are MNHEY and SMNVEV (reference sequence). The CDR3 contains 15 residues. After removal of 6 bases from V and 2 bases from J, the junction contained 10 bases not matched to a gene. CDR3 region: CASRTGLLSAYEQYF. As DNA, the CDR3 is TGTGCCAGCAGGACAGGGTTATTAAGCGCCTACGAGCAGTACTTC.

The chain has TRBV5-6 and TRBJ2-5; no definite D call. The CDR3 covers 13 residues. Germline V gene sequence: CDR1 SGHDT, CDR2 YYEEEE. The V end was cut by 0 bases, the J end by 5 bases, with 8 bases between. The CDR3 reads CASSLAPKETQYF. As DNA, the CDR3 is TGTGCCAGCAGCTTGGCCCCTAAGGAGACCCAGTACTTC.

The chain has TRBV28 and TRBJ1-5, with a tentative D call TRBD1 (5 bases). Germline lookup yields CDR1 MDHEN and CDR2 SYDVKM. The CDR3 runs to 18 residues. V was trimmed by 3 bases and J by 0 bases, leaving 18 bases between them. CDR3 nucleotide sequence: TGTGCCAGCAGTTTCTGGGGGGGTAGGTCGAATAGCAATCAGCCCCAGCATTTT. Translated: CASSFWGGRSNSNQPQHF.

J is TRBJ2-7 and V is TRBV6-5; D is possibly TRBD2 (5 bases). The CDR3 is 14 residues long. V was clipped by 6 bases and J by 5 bases, with 17 bases between them. Germline assignment: CDR1 MNHEY and CDR2 SVGAGI. This chain's CDR3 is CASSPVVASNEQYF. The DNA for the CDR3 is TGTGCCAGCAGCCCCGTGGTAGCGAGCAACGAGCAGTACTTC.

This rearrangement joins TRBV7-2 to TRBJ1-5; 10 bases line up with TRBD1. CDR1 is SGHTA, CDR2 FQGNSA, per germline. V shed 5 bases and J 4 bases; nucleotides not matched to a gene: 2. The CDR3 length is 14 residues. The CDR3 loop is CASSRQGANQPQHF. The DNA for the CDR3 is TGTGCCAGCAGCCGACAGGGGGCTAATCAGCCCCAGCATTTT.

The V call is TRBV4-2, the J call TRBJ1-1, with 7 nucleotides matching TRBD1. From germline, CDR1 is LGHNA and CDR2 YNFKEQ. V was pared by 4 bases and J by 4 bases, with 3 bases of the junction left unmatched. The CDR3 totals 13 residues. CDR3 coding DNA: TGTGCCAGCAGCCCCCCAGGGGGCACTGAAGCTTTCTTT. Protein sequence: CASSPPGGTEAFF.

In its sample, this clone was seen a few times. The chain carries TRBV6-1 and TRBJ2-6, with D unclear. V was pared by 7 bases and J by 2 bases, with 9 bases between. The CDR3 loop spans 14 amino acids. Looked up from germline, CDR1 is MNHNS and CDR2 is SASEGT. CDR3 sequence (DNA): TGTGCCAGCATGTCTGTTCCTGGGGCCAACGTCCTGACTTTC. Encoded protein: CASMSVPGANVLTF.

V and J are TRBV13 and TRBJ1-2; 7 bases fit TRBD1. Germline V gene sequence: CDR1 PRHDT, CDR2 FYEKMQ (reference sequence). CDR3 size: 16 residues. J gave up 0 bases and V 5 bases, and 9 bases lay outside the gene matches. DNA for the CDR3: TGTGCCAGCAGCACGACGGACAGGCGGTCTAACTATGGCTACACCTTC. This translates into CASSTTDRRSNYGYTF. Full variable domain (rest looked up from reference TRBV13 and TRBJ1-2): AAGVIQSPRHLIKEKRETATLKCYPIPRHDTVYWYQQGPGQDPQFLISFYEKMQSDKGSIPDRFSAQQFSDYHSELNMSSLELGDSALYFCASSTTDRRSNYGYTFGSGTRLTVV.

About this clone itself: A junction end diverges from the germline sequence, so it may reflect a read error. The chain links TRBV27 to TRBJ2-7; D is possibly TRBD1 (6 bases). Germline loops: CDR1 MNHEY, CDR2 SMNVEV (reference sequence). There are 13 residues in the CDR3. The CDR3 DNA is TGTGCCAGCACCCCCAGGGGTGGTGGACGCCAGCACTTC. Translation gives CASTPRGGGRQHF.

The chain joins TRBV5-8 to TRBJ2-7, with D unclear. The CDR3 runs to 13 residues. The V end lost 6 bases, the J end lost 3 bases, and 13 bases lay between the germline ends. Germline values: CDR1 SGHTS, CDR2 YDEGEE. The CDR3 region has the DNA TGTGCCAGCAACCATCCACCGAGCTACGAGCAGTACTTC. It yields the protein CASNHPPSYEQYF.

The chain uses TRBV7-2 and TRBJ2-3; maybe TRBD2 (6 bases). This CDR3 has 15 residues. Trimming shortened V by 6 bases and J by 1 base, and 14 bases separated the two germline ends. Germline CDR1 reads SGHTA; CDR2 reads FQGNSA. The CDR3 sequence is CASRAGGPGTDTQYF. In nucleotides, the CDR3 is TGTGCCAGCAGGGCCGGAGGGCCCGGCACAGATACGCAGTATTTT.

This clone is a singleton in its sample. The chain is built from TRBV5-1 and TRBJ2-2, with D maybe TRBD1 (5 bases). CDR1 and CDR2 (germline): SGHRS, YFSETQ. V shed 4 bases and J shed 2 bases, with 12 bases lying between them. There are 15 residues in the CDR3. The CDR3 loop reads CASSPTDINTGELFF. The CDR3, as DNA: TGCGCCAGCAGCCCGACAGACATCAACACCGGGGAGCTGTTTTTT. Full variable domain (rest looked up from reference TRBV5-1 and TRBJ2-2): KAGVTQTPRYLIKTRGQQVTLSCSPISGHRSVSWYQQTPGQGLQFLFEYFSETQRNKGNFPGRFSGRQFSNSRSEMNVSTLELGDSALYLCASSPTDINTGELFFGEGSRLTVL.

The chain links TRBV15 to TRBJ2-1; no clear D gene. Germline V gene data show CDR1 as LNHNV and CDR2 as YYDKDF (reference sequence). The ends were cut back, 3 bases at V and 1 base at J, with 10 bases in the middle. The CDR3 is made up of 15 amino acids. CDR3 nucleotides: TGTGCCACCAGCAGGAGTGGTAGTTCCTACAATGAGCAGTTCTTC. Encoded protein: CATSRSGSSYNEQFF.

The gene calls are TRBV11-2 and TRBJ2-3, with 8 positions matching TRBD1. V shed 4 bases, J shed 5 bases, and the junction held 8 bases outside the gene matches. There are 15 residues in the CDR3. Germline V gene sequence: CDR1 SGHAT, CDR2 FQNNGV. CDR3 nucleotides: TGTGCCAGCAGCTCTCAGGGGGCGCAGAGAGATACGCAGTATTTT. This sequence encodes CASSSQGAQRDTQYF.

The gene calls are TRBV5-1 and TRBJ2-1; TRBD1 agrees at 8 bases. In germline, CDR1 is SGHRS, CDR2 YFSETQ. This CDR3 is 15 amino acids long. The ends lost 4 bases at V and 9 bases at J; junction bases unmatched: 12. CDR3 sequence reads: CASSPGTGRGSEQFF. The CDR3 DNA is TGCGCCAGCAGCCCCGGGACAGGAAGGGGTAGTGAGCAGTTCTTC.

The V gene is TRBV5-5, the J gene TRBJ2-2, with TRBD1 identical over 7 bases. The CDR3 has 15 amino acids. With V trimmed by 0 bases and J by 3 bases, 2 bases remained unmatched. The germline V gene has CDR1 SGHKS and CDR2 YYEKEE (reference sequence). CDR3 loop: CASSLGQGYTGELFF. Here the CDR3 DNA reads TGTGCCAGCAGCTTGGGACAGGGCTACACCGGGGAGCTGTTTTTT.

This sequence joins TRBV5-5 and TRBJ1-1, with 9 bases that match TRBD1. The germline gives CDR1 SGHKS, CDR2 YYEKEE (reference sequence). Trimming took 4 bases from V and 4 from J; bases not matched to a gene: 11. CDR3 size: 16 residues. CDR3 sequence reads: CASSPLNRGPGTEAFF. In nucleotides, the CDR3 is TGTGCCAGCAGCCCCCTCAACAGGGGGCCAGGCACTGAAGCTTTCTTT.

The chain couples TRBV28 to TRBJ2-5; 7 bases match TRBD2. The J segment lost 5 bases and the V segment lost 6 bases, leaving 12 bases of the junction unmatched. Germline assignment: CDR1 MDHEN and CDR2 SYDVKM. The CDR3 consists of 15 residues. CDR3 DNA: TGTGCCAGCAGCCCCAGCGGGTTGGGAGGGGAGACCCAGTACTTC. It encodes CASSPSGLGGETQYF.

This clone was recorded a few times. This chain connects TRBV6-6 to TRBJ1-1, with 7 bases identical to TRBD1. Germline CDR1 MNHNY, CDR2 SVGAGI (reference sequence). The CDR3 spans 15 residues. Trimming removed 0 bases from V and 7 bases from J; junction bases left unmatched: 8. This CDR3 reads CASSYSIAGDSEAFF. CDR3 sequence (DNA): TGTGCCAGCAGTTACTCGATAGCCGGGGACAGTGAAGCTTTCTTT.

This chain joins TRBV13 and TRBJ1-4; D is possibly TRBD1 (6 bases). The V end lost 5 bases, the J end lost 7 bases, and 17 bases lay between the germline ends. This CDR3 spans 15 amino acids. Per germline, CDR1 PRHDT and CDR2 FYEKMQ (reference sequence). The CDR3 spells CASSPRGRLVEKLFF. The CDR3, as DNA: TGTGCCAGCAGCCCCAGGGGTCGGCTCGTTGAAAAACTGTTTTTT. Looking up the rest from reference TRBV13 and TRBJ1-4 gives the full variable domain: AAGVIQSPRHLIKEKRETATLKCYPIPRHDTVYWYQQGPGQDPQFLISFYEKMQSDKGSIPDRFSAQQFSDYHSELNMSSLELGDSALYFCASSPRGRLVEKLFFGSGTQLSVL.

The V and J genes are TRBV5-1 and TRBJ2-7; perhaps TRBD1 as D (5 bases). Trimming stripped 4 bases from V and 2 bases from J, with 13 bases between. The CDR3 consists of 14 residues. Germline V CDR1 and CDR2: SGHRS, YFSETQ. The CDR3 reads CASSKTEIAYEQYF. The CDR3 bases are TGCGCCAGCAGCAAGACAGAAATAGCCTACGAGCAGTACTTC.

There are a few counts of this clone. This CDR3 is CASKVRGEQYF. Written as DNA, the CDR3 is TGTGCCAGCAAAGTCAGAGGTGAGCAGTACTTC. The V call is TRBV11-3, the J call TRBJ2-7; the D is unclear. Per the germline V gene, CDR1 is SGHNT and CDR2 is YENEEA. This CDR3 is built from 11 residues. Trimming took 7 bases from V and 7 from J, leaving 11 bases between them. Supplemented by reference TRBV11-3 and TRBJ2-7, the full variable domain reads EAGVVQSPRYKIIEKKQPVAFWCNPISGHNTLYWYLQNLGQGPELLIRYENEEAVDDSQLPKDRFSAERLKGVDSTLKIQPAELGDSAVYLCASKVRGEQYFGPGTRLTVT.